Presented here are 14 T cell receptor beta chains from one specimen sequenced in a study of T cell repertoires in aging, cancer and after chemotherapy. Multiplex touch-down PCR with TRB-A/B primers amplified rearranged V-D-J TRB sequences. From the multiplex PCR reads, TCRdb called clonotypes with MiXCR, one entry per CDR3 protein. The sample lists approximately 7,600 distinct CDR3 sequences; 40% were seen once. Amplification of TCR beta used genomic DNA extracted from peripheral blood. Sequencing was performed on blood. These receptors originate from a human donor in good health.

The genes are TRBV30 and TRBJ1-6; D unresolved. V lost 2 bases, J lost 9 bases, and 20 bases lay in between. This CDR3 region has 16 residues. Germline V gene lookup returns CDR1 GTSNPN and CDR2 SVGIG (reference sequence). In DNA, the CDR3 is TGTGCCTGGAGTTTCATTTTCGGGTACCGTCCTTCACCCCTCCACTTT. Its protein is CAWSFIFGYRPSPLHF. The whole variable domain, filled in from reference TRBV30 and TRBJ1-6, reads SQTIHQWPATLVQPVGSPLSLECTVEGTSNPNLYWYRQAAGRGLQLLFYSVGIGQISSEVPQNLSASRPQDRQFILSSKKLLLSDSGFYLCAWSFIFGYRPSPLHFGNGTRLTVT.

This clonotype turned up a few times. The J gene is TRBJ2-1, the V gene TRBV12-3 or TRBV12-4; 13 bases fit TRBD2. Germline trimming cut 4 bases from V and 0 bases from J; bases unmatched to any gene: 15. The CDR3 spans 21 residues. DNA for the CDR3: TGTGCCAGCAGTTACTCGATAAGGCGACTAGCGGGGGGAAGCTCCTACAATGAGCAGTTCTTC. It codes for CASSYSIRRLAGGSSYNEQFF.

This chain joins TRBV30 and TRBJ1-5; D is ambiguous. CDR3 length: 12 amino acids. V was cut by 3 bases and J by 9 bases, with 12 bases left in between. Germline V gives CDR1 GTSNPN, CDR2 SVGIG (reference sequence). CDR3 residues: CAWSLRAGPQHF. Written as DNA, the CDR3 is TGTGCCTGGAGCCTGCGGGCAGGGCCCCAGCATTTT.

V is TRBV11-2 and J is TRBJ2-7; possible D gene TRBD2, 6 bases. V was pared by 4 bases and J by 2 bases, with 9 bases between. Germline V gene data show CDR1 as SGHAT and CDR2 as FQNNGV. This CDR3 has 13 amino acids. The chain's CDR3 is CASSYGSTYEQYF. Written as DNA, the CDR3 is TGTGCCAGCAGCTACGGGAGTACCTACGAGCAGTACTTC.

This clonotype was detected only a few times. This chain links TRBV6-1 with TRBJ1-2, with TRBD1 as a possible D gene (5 bases). The CDR3 extends over 15 amino acids. Germline V gene sequence: CDR1 MNHNS, CDR2 SASEGT. The V end lost 7 bases, the J end lost 4 bases, and 19 bases lay between the germline ends. CDR3 sequence reads: CASIPGRGTIYGYTF. CDR3 nucleotides: TGTGCCAGCATACCAGGACGGGGGACGATCTATGGCTACACCTTC.

Comments on this clonotype: One end of the junction does not line up with germline, which may come from a read error. V gene TRBV29-1 combines with J gene TRBJ2-3, with D perhaps TRBD1 or TRBD2 (6 bases each). The germline V gene encodes CDR1 SQVTM and CDR2 ANQGSEA. The CDR3 extends over 14 amino acids. CDR3 nucleotides: TGCAGCGTTGAGGCATTGCGGGACACAAATACGCAGTATTTT. It yields the protein CSVEALRDTNTQYF.

This chain uses TRBV7-9 with TRBJ1-3, with TRBD1 identical over 8 bases. The V gene's germline CDR1 is SEHNR and CDR2 FQNEAQ (reference sequence). CDR3 length: 16 amino acids. Trimming took 0 bases from V and 3 from J; bases not matched to a gene: 4. This CDR3 reads CASSLAADRVGNTIYF. The CDR3 bases are TGTGCCAGCAGCTTAGCGGCGGACAGGGTTGGAAACACCATATATTTT. Drawing the rest from reference TRBV7-9 and TRBJ1-3, the complete variable domain is DTGVSQNPRHKITKRGQNVTFRCDPISEHNRLYWYRQTLGQGPEFLTYFQNEAQLEKSRLLSDRFSAERPKGSFSTLEIQRTEQGDSAMYLCASSLAADRVGNTIYFGEGSWLTVV.

The sample holds a few counts of this clonotype. CDR3 in amino acids: CATSAGKRASYNEQFF. The CDR3 nucleotides read TGTGCCACCAGTGCTGGAAAAAGGGCATCATACAATGAGCAGTTCTTC. The chain carries TRBV24-1 and TRBJ2-1; D gene unclear. Germline V lookup: CDR1 KGHDR, CDR2 SFDVKD. The CDR3 loop spans 16 amino acids. V gave up 5 bases and J gave up 4 bases, with 17 bases separating them.

CDR3 sequence (DNA): TGCAGTGCTAGCCCAGTTGAAGCGGGGGATTACAATGAGCAGTTCTTC. This codes for CSASPVEAGDYNEQFF. This sequence joins TRBV20-1 and TRBJ2-1; 8 bases agree with TRBD2. Germline trimming cut 3 bases from V and 4 bases from J; bases unmatched to any gene: 11. This CDR3 has 16 amino acids. CDR1 and CDR2 from the germline V gene are DFQATT and SNEGSKA (reference sequence).

This CDR3 reads CASSFDGYADTQYF. Written as DNA, the CDR3 is TGTGCCAGCAGTTTTGACGGGTATGCAGATACGCAGTATTTT. This chain connects TRBV6-2 or TRBV6-3 to TRBJ2-3; D not certain. CDR1 MNHEY and CDR2 SVGEGT come from the germline V gene. Trimming removed 4 bases from V and 4 bases from J, with 12 bases in between. This CDR3 has 14 residues.

This clonotype was seen only a few times. The chain joins TRBV7-6 to TRBJ1-5, with D maybe TRBD1 (5 bases). The CDR3 loop spans 16 amino acids. Germline V gene data show CDR1 as SGHVS and CDR2 as FNYEAQ. Trimming removed 2 bases from V and 6 bases from J, with 17 bases in between. CDR3 residues: CASSLNVGGRSQPQHF. The CDR3 DNA is TGTGCCAGCAGCTTAAATGTGGGGGGGAGAAGTCAGCCCCAGCATTTT.

The rearrangement uses TRBV20-1 and TRBJ2-2; 9 nucleotides align to TRBD1. Germline CDR1 DFQATT, CDR2 SNEGSKA (reference sequence). Trimming took 6 bases from V and 6 from J; bases not matched to a gene: 8. CDR3 length: 14 residues. The CDR3 is CSAPAGTGSGELFF. In DNA form, the CDR3 reads TGCAGTGCCCCAGCCGGGACAGGGTCCGGGGAGCTGTTTTTT.

Only a few counts were recorded for this clonotype. CDR3 residues: CASRSLAGSSEQFF. The CDR3 DNA reads TGCGCCAGCAGATCACTAGCGGGATCGAGTGAGCAGTTCTTC. The J gene is TRBJ2-1, the V gene TRBV4-3; 10 bases are shared with TRBD2. Per germline, CDR1 LGHNA and CDR2 YSLEER. Trimming at V came to 6 bases and at J to 9 bases, leaving 8 bases not matched to a gene. The CDR3 loop spans 14 amino acids.

This clonotype has only a few counts. J is TRBJ2-7 and V is TRBV6-5, with TRBD2 matching 11 bases. Germline trimming cut 7 bases from V and 1 base from J; bases unmatched to any gene: 3. The V gene's germline CDR1 is MNHEY and CDR2 SVGAGI. CDR3 length equals 14 residues. The CDR3 coding sequence is TGTGCCAGCACCAGACTAGCGGGGTCCTACGAGCAGTACTTC. Translation gives CASTRLAGSYEQYF.